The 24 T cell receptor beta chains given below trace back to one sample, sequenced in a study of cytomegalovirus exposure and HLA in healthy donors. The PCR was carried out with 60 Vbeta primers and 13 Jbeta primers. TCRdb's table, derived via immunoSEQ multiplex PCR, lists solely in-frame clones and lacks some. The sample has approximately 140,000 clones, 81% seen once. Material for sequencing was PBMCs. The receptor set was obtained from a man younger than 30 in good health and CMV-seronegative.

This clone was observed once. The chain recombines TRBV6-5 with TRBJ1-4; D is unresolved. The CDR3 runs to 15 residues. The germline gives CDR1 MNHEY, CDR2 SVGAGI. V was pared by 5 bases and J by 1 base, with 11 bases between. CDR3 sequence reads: CASSRSGVTNEKLFF. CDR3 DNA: TGTGCCAGCAGTCGATCCGGGGTAACTAATGAAAAACTGTTTTTT.

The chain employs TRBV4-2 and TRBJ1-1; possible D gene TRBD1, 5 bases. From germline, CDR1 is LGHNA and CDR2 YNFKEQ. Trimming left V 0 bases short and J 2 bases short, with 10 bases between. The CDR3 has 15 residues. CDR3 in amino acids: CASSQEGAGNTEAFF. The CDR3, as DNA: TGTGCCAGCAGCCAAGAAGGGGCAGGAAACACTGAAGCTTTCTTT.

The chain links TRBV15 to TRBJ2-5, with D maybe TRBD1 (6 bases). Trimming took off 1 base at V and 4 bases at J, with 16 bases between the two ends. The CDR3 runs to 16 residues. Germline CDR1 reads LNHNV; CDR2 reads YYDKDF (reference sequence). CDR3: CATSRVVTGKGETQYF. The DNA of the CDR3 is TGTGCCACCAGCAGAGTTGTTACAGGGAAGGGAGAGACCCAGTACTTC.

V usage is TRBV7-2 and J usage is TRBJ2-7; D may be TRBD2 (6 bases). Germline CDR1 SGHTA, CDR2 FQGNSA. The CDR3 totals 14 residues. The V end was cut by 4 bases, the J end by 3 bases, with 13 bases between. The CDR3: CASSSSDYIYEQYF. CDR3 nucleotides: TGTGCCAGCAGCTCTTCGGACTATATCTACGAGCAGTACTTC.

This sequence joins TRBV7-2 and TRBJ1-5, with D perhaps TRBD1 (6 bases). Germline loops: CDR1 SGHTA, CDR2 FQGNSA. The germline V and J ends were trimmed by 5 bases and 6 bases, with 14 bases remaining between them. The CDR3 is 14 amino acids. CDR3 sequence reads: CASSTGYRGQPQHF. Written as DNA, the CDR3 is TGTGCCAGCAGCACAGGGTATAGAGGTCAGCCCCAGCATTTT.

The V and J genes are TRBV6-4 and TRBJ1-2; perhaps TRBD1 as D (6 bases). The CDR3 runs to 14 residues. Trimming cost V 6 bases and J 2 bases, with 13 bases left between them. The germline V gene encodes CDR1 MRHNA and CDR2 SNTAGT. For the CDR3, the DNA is TGTGCCAGCAGCCCCACAACAGGGAACTATGGCTACACCTTC. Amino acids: CASSPTTGNYGYTF.

In nucleotides, the CDR3 is TGCGCCAGCAGCTCCCCCCGAGCGGGGGGGGAGACCCAGTACTTC. Translating gives CASSSPRAGGETQYF. The V gene is TRBV5-1, the J gene TRBJ2-5; the match to TRBD2 covers 10 bases. J lost 5 bases, V lost 3 bases, and 7 bases had no gene match. The CDR3 runs 15 residues. Germline V gene sequence: CDR1 SGHRS, CDR2 YFSETQ.

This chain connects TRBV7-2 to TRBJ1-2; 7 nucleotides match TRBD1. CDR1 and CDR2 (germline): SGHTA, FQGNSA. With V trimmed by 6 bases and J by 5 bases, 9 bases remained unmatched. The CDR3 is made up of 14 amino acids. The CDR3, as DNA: TGTGCCAGCAGGTATATGACAGGGCCATATGGCTACACCTTC. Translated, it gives CASRYMTGPYGYTF.

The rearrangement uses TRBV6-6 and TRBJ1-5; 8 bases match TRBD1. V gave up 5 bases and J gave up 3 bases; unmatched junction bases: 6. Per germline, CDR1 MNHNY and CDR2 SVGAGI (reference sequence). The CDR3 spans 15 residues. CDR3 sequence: CASSPGQGHNQPQHF. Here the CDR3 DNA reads TGTGCCAGCAGTCCCGGACAGGGACACAATCAGCCCCAGCATTTT.

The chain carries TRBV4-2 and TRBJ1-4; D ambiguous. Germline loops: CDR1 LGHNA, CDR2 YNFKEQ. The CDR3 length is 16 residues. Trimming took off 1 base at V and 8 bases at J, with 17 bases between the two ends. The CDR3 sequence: CASSQAGLGRFEKLFF. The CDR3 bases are TGTGCCAGCAGCCAAGCGGGCCTAGGGAGATTCGAAAAACTGTTTTTT.

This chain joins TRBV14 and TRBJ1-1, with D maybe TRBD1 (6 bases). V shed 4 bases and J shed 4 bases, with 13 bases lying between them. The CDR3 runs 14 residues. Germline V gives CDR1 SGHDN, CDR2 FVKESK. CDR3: CASSPVGGATEAFF. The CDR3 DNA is TGTGCCAGCAGCCCGGTGGGGGGGGCCACTGAAGCTTTCTTT.

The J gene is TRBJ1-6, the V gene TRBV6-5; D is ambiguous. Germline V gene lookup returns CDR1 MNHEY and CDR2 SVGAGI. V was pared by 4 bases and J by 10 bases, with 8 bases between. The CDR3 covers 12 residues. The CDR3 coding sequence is TGTGCCAGCAGTTTAGTGGGCTCACCCCTCCACTTT. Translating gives CASSLVGSPLHF.

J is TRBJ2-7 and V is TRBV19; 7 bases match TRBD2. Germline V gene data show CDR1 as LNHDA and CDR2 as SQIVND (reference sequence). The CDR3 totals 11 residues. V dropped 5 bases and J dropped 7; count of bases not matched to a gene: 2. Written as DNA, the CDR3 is TGTGCCAGTAGTCGCGGGGGTGAGCAGTACTTC. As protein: CASSRGGEQYF.

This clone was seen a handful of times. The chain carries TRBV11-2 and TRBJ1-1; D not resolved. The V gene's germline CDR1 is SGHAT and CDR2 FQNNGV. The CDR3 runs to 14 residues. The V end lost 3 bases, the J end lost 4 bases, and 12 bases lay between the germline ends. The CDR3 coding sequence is TGTGCCAGCAGCTTGCGGGTTAGCGGCACTGAAGCTTTCTTT. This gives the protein CASSLRVSGTEAFF. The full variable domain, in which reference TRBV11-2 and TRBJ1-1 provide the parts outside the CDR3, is EAGVAQSPRYKIIEKRQSVAFWCNPISGHATLYWYQQILGQGPKLLIQFQNNGVVDDSQLPKDRFSAERLKGVDSTLKIQPAKLEDSAVYLCASSLRVSGTEAFFGQGTRLTVV.

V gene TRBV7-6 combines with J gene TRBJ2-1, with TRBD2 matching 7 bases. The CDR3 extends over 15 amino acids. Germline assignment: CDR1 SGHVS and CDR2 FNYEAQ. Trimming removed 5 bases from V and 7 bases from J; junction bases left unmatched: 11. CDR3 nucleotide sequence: TGTGCCAGCAGCCCGACGGCGGGGGTATCTAATGAGCAGTTCTTC. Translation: CASSPTAGVSNEQFF.

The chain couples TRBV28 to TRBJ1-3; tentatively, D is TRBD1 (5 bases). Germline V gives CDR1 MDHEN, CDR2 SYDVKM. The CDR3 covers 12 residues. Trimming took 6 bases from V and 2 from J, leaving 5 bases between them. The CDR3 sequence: CASRGPGNTIYF. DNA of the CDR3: TGTGCCAGCAGGGGGCCTGGAAACACCATATATTTT.

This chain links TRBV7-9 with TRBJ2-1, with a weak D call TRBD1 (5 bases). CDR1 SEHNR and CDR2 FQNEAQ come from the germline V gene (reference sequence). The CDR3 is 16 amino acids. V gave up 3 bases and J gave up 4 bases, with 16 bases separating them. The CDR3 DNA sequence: TGTGCCAGCAGCTTGAGTAGGACACTCCTATACAATGAGCAGTTCTTC. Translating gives CASSLSRTLLYNEQFF.

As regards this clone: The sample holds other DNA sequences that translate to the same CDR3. The CDR3 protein is CASSLGQGDGYTF. CDR3 sequence (DNA): TGCGCCAGCAGCTTGGGACAGGGAGATGGCTACACCTTC. This sequence joins TRBV5-1 and TRBJ1-2; the match to TRBD1 covers 7 bases. The CDR3 sequence is 13 residues long. The germline V gene has CDR1 SGHRS and CDR2 YFSETQ. After removal of 0 bases from V and 6 bases from J, the junction contained 2 bases not matched to a gene.

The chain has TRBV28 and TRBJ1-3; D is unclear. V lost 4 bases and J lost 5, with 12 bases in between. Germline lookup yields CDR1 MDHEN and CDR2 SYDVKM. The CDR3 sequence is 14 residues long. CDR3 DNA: TGTGCCAGCAGTTCGCCGGGAGAGAGAAACACCATATATTTT. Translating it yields CASSSPGERNTIYF.

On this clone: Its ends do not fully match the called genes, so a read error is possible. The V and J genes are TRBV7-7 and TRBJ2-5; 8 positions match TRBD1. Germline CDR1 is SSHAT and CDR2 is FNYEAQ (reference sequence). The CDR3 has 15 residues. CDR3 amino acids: CASSLGQGPKETQYF. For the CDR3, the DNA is TGTGCTAGCAGCTTAGGACAGGGACCGAAAGAGACCCAGTACTTC.

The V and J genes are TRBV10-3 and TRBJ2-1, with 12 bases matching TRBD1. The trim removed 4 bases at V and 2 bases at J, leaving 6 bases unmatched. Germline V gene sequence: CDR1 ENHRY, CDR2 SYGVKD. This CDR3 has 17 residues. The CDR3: CAISVGTGGGTYNEQFF. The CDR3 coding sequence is TGTGCCATCAGTGTGGGGACAGGGGGCGGAACCTACAATGAGCAGTTCTTC.

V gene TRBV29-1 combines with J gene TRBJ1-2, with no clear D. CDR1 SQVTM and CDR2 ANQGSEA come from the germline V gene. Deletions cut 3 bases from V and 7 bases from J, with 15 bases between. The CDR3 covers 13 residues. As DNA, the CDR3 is TGCAGCGTTGACCAAAACACAGCCGGTGGCTACACCTTC. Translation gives CSVDQNTAGGYTF.

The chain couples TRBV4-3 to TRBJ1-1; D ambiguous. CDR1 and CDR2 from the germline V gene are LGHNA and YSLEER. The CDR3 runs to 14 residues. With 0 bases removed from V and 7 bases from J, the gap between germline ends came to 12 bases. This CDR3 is CASSQDPVRSEAFF. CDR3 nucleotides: TGCGCCAGCAGCCAAGATCCTGTACGCAGTGAAGCTTTCTTT.

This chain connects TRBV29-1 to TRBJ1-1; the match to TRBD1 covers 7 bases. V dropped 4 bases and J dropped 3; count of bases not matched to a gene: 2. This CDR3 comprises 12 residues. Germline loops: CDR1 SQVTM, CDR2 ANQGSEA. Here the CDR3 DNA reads TGCAGCGTTGCTCAGGGGGACACTGAAGCTTTCTTT. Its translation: CSVAQGDTEAFF.